This T cell receptor beta chain was profiled in a study of blood T cell repertoires in COVID-19. Original methodology: Cell counts per sample came from amplifying reference gene primers. Profiled with immunoSEQ multiplex PCR; TCRdb holds only in-frame clones, not every one. The DNA gave D and trimming, while V, J and clone size come from that table. This sample has 250,000 or so clones, with 90% found just once. Seattle enrolled patients during active infection and tracked them longitudinally. Trimming cost V 5 bases and J 1 base; bases outside gene matches: 4. CDR3 length equals 14 residues. Germline V gives CDR1 SGDLS, CDR2 YYNGEE.

This receptor was obtained from a woman aged 55-69 years with COVID-19, enrolled during active disease. This chain connects TRBV9 to TRBJ2-3; the match to TRBD1 covers 7 bases. The sequenced material came from peripheral blood. In nucleotides, the CDR3 is TGTGCCAGCAGTGGACAGGCCCGCACAGATACGCAGTATTTT. Translating gives CASSGQARTDTQYF. Looking up the rest from reference TRBV9 and TRBJ2-3 gives the full variable domain: DSGVTQTPKHLITATGQRVTLRCSPRSGDLSVYWYQQSLDQGLQFLIQYYNGEERAKGNILERFSAQQFPDLHSELNLSSLELGDSALYFCASSGQARTDTQYFGPGTRLTVL.